The rows below give T cell receptor beta chains drawn from one sample of a study of OX40 agonist ivuxolimab in advanced cancers. Profiling relied on immunoSEQ multiplex PCR, and the TCRdb table lists in-frame clones only, not all of them. The data hold about 82,000 clones, with 75% to 95% observed a single time. The sample here was CD4+ or CD8+ T cells sorted from blood, taken in a trial of the OX40 agonist ivuxolimab. These receptors were collected from an adult with an advanced solid tumor such as melanoma, head and neck, liver or kidney cancer. The CDR3 runs from the conserved cysteine through the conserved F or W. The D gene is left open where the match is weak. Expanded clones get a size class; other rows say once, few or many, or leave the size out.

CDR3 protein	CDR3 DNA	clone size	V gene	D gene	J gene
CASSFPGLVNTQYF	TGTGCCAGCAGCTTTCCGGGCCTAGTGAATACGCAGTATTTT	.	TRBV5-6	.	TRBJ2-3
CASSFTGGRGYTF	TGTGCCAGCAGCTTTACAGGGGGCAGAGGCTACACCTTC	.	TRBV7-3	TRBD1	TRBJ1-2
CASGGQLNTGELFF	TGTGCCAGCGGAGGACAGTTAAACACCGGGGAGCTGTTTTTT	.	TRBV2	.	TRBJ2-2
CASSGGQKNQPQHF	TGTGCCAGCAGCGGAGGGCAGAAAAATCAGCCCCAGCATTTT	.	TRBV9	.	TRBJ1-5
CASSFQGRGPQHF	TGTGCCAGCAGCTTTCAGGGTCGCGGGCCCCAGCATTTT	.	TRBV28	.	TRBJ1-5
CASSQDGQGAVGYTF	TGCGCCAGCAGCCAAGACGGTCAGGGGGCTGTTGGCTACACCTTC	once	TRBV4-3	TRBD1	TRBJ1-2
CASSLHENTEAFF	TGTGCCAGCAGTTTACATGAAAACACTGAAGCTTTCTTT	.	TRBV28	.	TRBJ1-1
CASTGTPGDEQFF	TGTGCCAGTACAGGGACTCCCGGGGATGAGCAGTTCTTC	.	TRBV7-9	.	TRBJ2-1
CASREVGGSQPQHF	TGTGCCAGCAGGGAGGTTGGGGGCAGTCAGCCCCAGCATTTT	.	TRBV28	.	TRBJ1-5
CASSSGTGSYNEQFF	TGTGCCAGCAGCTCCGGGACTGGCTCCTACAATGAGCAGTTCTTC	few	TRBV5-4	.	TRBJ2-1
CASSPQGLVNEQYF	TGTGCCAGCTCACCACAGGGACTAGTCAACGAGCAGTACTTC	.	TRBV18	TRBD2	TRBJ2-7
CARGGMNTEAFF	TGTGCCAGGGGGGGCATGAACACTGAAGCTTTCTTT	.	TRBV2	.	TRBJ1-1
CASSVGANTGELFF	TGTGCCAGCAGCGTAGGAGCGAACACCGGGGAGCTGTTTTTT	.	TRBV9	.	TRBJ2-2
CASRGLQGAGELFF	TGTGCCAGCAGAGGATTACAGGGCGCCGGGGAGCTGTTTTTT	once	TRBV2	.	TRBJ2-2
CASSQGQGNTGELFF	TGTGCCAGCAGCCAGGGACAGGGGAACACCGGGGAGCTGTTTTTT	.	TRBV11-2	TRBD1	TRBJ2-2
CASSFEFGAKNIQYF	TGTGCCAGCAGTTTTGAGTTTGGGGCCAAAAACATTCAGTACTTC	.	TRBV28	.	TRBJ2-4
CASSRDGDAGNTIYF	TGCGCCAGCAGCCGGGACGGCGACGCTGGAAACACCATATATTTT	once	TRBV5-1	.	TRBJ1-3
CASSLPAPRIQPQHF	TGTGCCAGCAGTTTACCAGCCCCGCGAATTCAGCCCCAGCATTTT	.	TRBV27	.	TRBJ1-5
CAIRPSVESYEQYF	TGTGCCATCAGGCCTAGCGTAGAATCCTACGAGCAGTACTTC	.	TRBV10-3	.	TRBJ2-7
CASNSGYLNQPQHF	TGTGCCAGCAATTCAGGGTACCTAAATCAGCCCCAGCATTTT	few	TRBV28	.	TRBJ1-5
CASSYSGNSNQPQHF	TGTGCCAGCAGTTATAGTGGGAATAGCAATCAGCCCCAGCATTTT	.	TRBV6-5	.	TRBJ1-5
CASSLIVQGGVGETQYF	TGTGCCAGCAGTTTAATCGTACAGGGCGGGGTAGGGGAGACCCAGTACTTC	.	TRBV28	.	TRBJ2-5
CASSQWTGTYEQYF	TGCGCCAGCAGCCAGTGGACAGGTACCTACGAGCAGTACTTC	.	TRBV5-1	TRBD1	TRBJ2-7
CASSPRGLGDTQYF	TGTGCCAGCAGTCCGCGGGGGTTGGGGGATACGCAGTATTTT	.	TRBV7-2	TRBD2	TRBJ2-3
CASSLGQGTYNEQFF	TGTGCCAGCAGCTTAGGCCAGGGGACTTACAATGAGCAGTTCTTC	.	TRBV11-2	.	TRBJ2-1
CASSLGRGYEQYF	TGTGCCAGCAGCTTAGGCAGGGGGTACGAGCAGTACTTC	.	TRBV11-3	TRBD1	TRBJ2-7
CASSVGLAEASTDTQYF	TGTGCCAGCAGCGTGGGACTAGCGGAGGCTAGCACAGATACGCAGTATTTT	.	TRBV9	TRBD2	TRBJ2-3
CAWSIAEGYEQYF	TGTGCCTGGAGTATTGCAGAGGGCTACGAGCAGTACTTC	.	TRBV30	.	TRBJ2-7
CASSSGTNSYEQYF	TGTGCCAGCAGCTCGGGGACTAACTCCTACGAGCAGTACTTC	.	TRBV13	TRBD2	TRBJ2-7
CARLQGKRASYEQYF	TGCGCCAGGTTACAGGGGAAAAGGGCCTCCTACGAGCAGTACTTC	.	TRBV5-1	TRBD1	TRBJ2-7
CASSSDSLNNEQFF	TGTGCCAGCAGCTCGGACAGTCTAAACAATGAGCAGTTCTTC	.	TRBV7-9	.	TRBJ2-1
CASSVGGFGSDEQFF	TGTGCCAGCAGCGTAGGGGGGTTTGGTAGCGATGAGCAGTTCTTC	once	TRBV9	.	TRBJ2-1
CASSPRGVNNEQFF	TGTGCCAGCTCACCTCGGGGTGTCAACAATGAGCAGTTCTTC	.	TRBV18	.	TRBJ2-1
CAWSRGGADGYTF	TGTGCCTGGAGCAGGGGAGGGGCGGATGGCTACACCTTC	.	TRBV30	.	TRBJ1-2
CASGSGTGFPNEKLFF	TGTGCCAGCGGGTCCGGGACAGGGTTTCCTAATGAAAAACTGTTTTTT	.	TRBV28	TRBD1	TRBJ1-4
CASRLSGLYNEQFF	TGTGCCAGCAGACTAAGCGGGCTTTACAATGAGCAGTTCTTC	.	TRBV11-3	.	TRBJ2-1
CASSSGTLGYEQYF	TGTGCCAGCAGTTCGGGTACACTAGGCTACGAGCAGTACTTC	.	TRBV6-5	.	TRBJ2-7
CASSRTGGSQPQHF	TGTGCCAGCAGCCGGACAGGGGGAAGTCAGCCCCAGCATTTT	.	TRBV7-8	TRBD1	TRBJ1-5
CASSPARDAGANVLTF	TGTGCCAGTAGTCCCGCCCGGGACGCCGGGGCCAACGTCCTGACTTTC	.	TRBV19	.	TRBJ2-6
CASSRDPLYEQYF	TGTGCCAGCAGCCGGGACCCACTATACGAGCAGTACTTC	.	TRBV5-6	.	TRBJ2-7